The present T cell receptor (beta chain) was sequenced within a study of post-analysis software for immune sequencing data. Study-wide results and limits: Versus controls, multiple sclerosis patients showed significantly lower diversity (normalized Chao1). Samples made in the same batch grouped tightly together by F measure.

Unique molecular identifiers tagged the TCR beta cDNA libraries. Once about 0.85 to 10 million T cells were used, about 510,000 cDNA molecules resulted. TCRdb re-analysed the PCR reads in MiXCR, keeping a single row per CDR3 protein. The table includes around 710,000 distinct CDR3 sequences, around 45% detected once. Comment on this clonotype: Its matching antigen is unknown. One junction end does not reproduce the germline sequence, and a read error may be involved.

This sequence originates from a girl aged 10-17 years with multiple sclerosis. The sample comprised blood.

In DNA, the CDR3 is TGTGCCATCAGTGGTTCGGACCCCTCCACAGACACGCAGTATTTT. Amino acids: CAISGSDPSTDTQYF. J is TRBJ2-3 and V is TRBV10-3; D is ambiguous. The CDR3 is 15 amino acids. Germline values: CDR1 ENHRY, CDR2 SYGVKD.